The 8 T cell receptor beta chains presented below share a single source sample, sequenced in a study of glioma-infiltrating T cells. TCR alpha and beta CDR3 regions were amplified from RNA using iRepertoire nested multiplex PCR. TCRdb re-derived calls from the multiplex PCR reads in MiXCR, one entry per CDR3 protein. Here the sample spans around 390,000 distinct CDR3 sequences, 41% being singletons. The sequencing input was glioma tissue, nonneoplastic brain tissue, or PBMCs (not recorded which). The receptors come from a human donor with low-grade glioma or glioblastoma, undergoing nonglioma brain surgery, or in good health (not recorded which).

In the case of this clonotype: With a much larger clone just one base away, this may be a read error. This chain joins TRBV20-1 and TRBJ1-2; the D gene is possibly TRBD1 (5 bases). CDR3 length: 13 amino acids. With 7 bases removed from V and 8 bases from J, the gap between germline ends came to 20 bases. Germline CDR1 is DFQATT and CDR2 is SNEGSKA (reference sequence). Written as DNA, the CDR3 is TGCAGTGATGCAAGTGGGGCTACGAGAGGCTACACCTTC. It is translated as CSDASGATRGYTF.

This chain joins TRBV28 and TRBJ1-4; TRBD1 agrees at 8 bases. This CDR3 spans 14 amino acids. Germline V gene data show CDR1 as MDHEN and CDR2 as SYDVKM. Germline trimming cut 5 bases from V and 8 bases from J; bases unmatched to any gene: 7. The CDR3 reads CASSIGQGPEKLFF. The DNA for the CDR3 is TGTGCCAGCAGTATCGGACAGGGTCCCGAAAAACTGTTTTTT.

This clonotype has a handful of counts. The chain couples TRBV20-1 to TRBJ2-7, with 9 bases identical to TRBD2. Per the germline V gene, CDR1 is DFQATT and CDR2 is SNEGSKA (reference sequence). The CDR3 contains 13 residues. The CDR3 loop is CSCRASGNYEQYF. The CDR3 DNA reads TGCAGCTGCCGGGCTAGCGGGAACTACGAGCAGTACTTC.

This chain connects TRBV24-1 to TRBJ1-2; unclear D gene. V was cut by 4 bases and J by 5 bases, with 10 bases left in between. The germline CDR1 and CDR2 sequences are KGHDR and SFDVKD. The CDR3 sequence is 13 residues long. CDR3 nucleotide sequence: TGTGCCACCAGTGACTTGGGAGGGTATGGCTACACCTTC. As protein: CATSDLGGYGYTF.

CDR3 amino acids: CASSLAGDIQTLTEQYF. Written as DNA, the CDR3 is TGTGCCAGCAGCTTAGCGGGAGACATCCAAACTTTAACCGAGCAGTACTTC. The J gene is TRBJ2-7, the V gene TRBV7-2; a possible D gene is TRBD2 (5 bases). The CDR3 spans 17 residues. From germline, CDR1 is SGHTA and CDR2 FQGNSA. V was trimmed by 0 bases and J by 6 bases, leaving 21 bases between them.

Note on this clonotype: A much larger clonotype is one base distant, so this may be a read error. J is TRBJ2-1 and V is TRBV6-2 or TRBV6-3, with 7 bases matching TRBD2. Germline V CDR1 and CDR2: MNHEY, SVGEGT. CDR3 size: 17 residues. This CDR3 reads CASSSYPYWREYHEEFF. CDR3 bases: TGTGCCAGCAGTTCCTATCCCTATTGGCGGGAGTACCATGAGGAGTTCTTC.

The J gene is TRBJ2-7, the V gene TRBV7-2, with D tentatively TRBD2 (6 bases). Germline V gene sequence: CDR1 SGHTA, CDR2 FQGNSA. The CDR3 loop spans 15 amino acids. The V gene lost 2 bases and the J gene lost 7 bases, with 18 bases spanning the gap. The CDR3 coding sequence is TGTGCCAGCAGCTTATATTCCCGGGGGAGACGGGAGCAGTACTTC. Amino acid sequence: CASSLYSRGRREQYF.

This clonotype was seen at least ten times. The V call is TRBV6-1, the J call TRBJ1-2; possible D gene TRBD1, 6 bases. CDR3 length: 14 residues. CDR1 is MNHNS, CDR2 SASEGT, per germline. Trimming took off 5 bases at V and 6 bases at J, with 16 bases between the two ends. In nucleotides, the CDR3 is TGTGCCAGCAGTTTTGAGCGACAGGCGCATGGCTACACCTTC. It codes for CASSFERQAHGYTF.